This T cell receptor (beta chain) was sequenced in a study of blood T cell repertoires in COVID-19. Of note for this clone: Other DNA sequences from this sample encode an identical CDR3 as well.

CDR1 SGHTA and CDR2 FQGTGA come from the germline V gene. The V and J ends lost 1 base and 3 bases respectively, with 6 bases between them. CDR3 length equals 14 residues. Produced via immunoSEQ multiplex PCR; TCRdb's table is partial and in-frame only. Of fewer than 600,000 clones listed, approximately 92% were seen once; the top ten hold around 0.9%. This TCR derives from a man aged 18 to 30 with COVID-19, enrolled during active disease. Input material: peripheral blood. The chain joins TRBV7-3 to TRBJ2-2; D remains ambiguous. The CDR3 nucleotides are TGTGCCAGCAGCTTAAGCCGGGACACCGGGGAGCTGTTTTTT. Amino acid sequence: CASSLSRDTGELFF.